This is a list of T cell receptor beta chains from one sample in a study of blood T cell repertoires in COVID-19. Repertoires were generated with immunoSEQ multiplex PCR, while TCRdb's copy carries only in-frame clones and drops some. The sample consists of over 30,000 clones, around 80% of them appearing once. Sequenced material: peripheral blood. The origin of the receptors is a man older than 75 with active or convalescent COVID-19. Each CDR3 is given with its conserved first and last residue. Fields, in order: V gene, J gene, D gene, clone size, CDR3 protein, CDR3 DNA. A D gene is named only where the DNA matches it firmly. For some rows the clone size is stated as once, few or many, or as a class when expanded; others skip it.

TRBV10-3	TRBJ2-1	TRBD1	few	CATLPGQENEQFF	TGTGCCACTCTACCGGGACAGGAGAATGAGCAGTTCTTC
TRBV19	TRBJ2-1	TRBD1	-	CASSIGQGAHNEQFF	TGTGCCAGTAGTATAGGGCAGGGGGCACACAATGAGCAGTTCTTC
TRBV19	TRBJ2-1	-	-	CASGRGSYNEQFF	TGTGCCAGTGGAAGGGGCTCCTACAATGAGCAGTTCTTC
TRBV2	TRBJ2-1	TRBD1	many	CASSETRDRVIF	TGTGCCAGCAGTGAAACCCGGGACAGGGTGATCTTC
TRBV9	TRBJ2-1	TRBD2	-	CASSLTSGTYNEQFF	TGTGCCAGCTCACTGACTAGCGGGACCTACAATGAGCAGTTCTTC
TRBV28	TRBJ1-6	-	-	CASSLLRGPLHF	TGTGCCAGCAGTTTATTACGGGGACCCCTCCACTTT
TRBV28	TRBJ1-4	-	-	CASSFSGTNEKLFF	TGTGCCAGCAGTTTTTCGGGAACTAATGAAAAACTGTTTTTT
TRBV12-3/TRBV12-4	TRBJ1-3	-	once	CAIRKGAGNTIYF	TGTGCCATACGAAAAGGGGCTGGAAACACCATATATTTT
TRBV6-5	TRBJ2-1	TRBD2	-	CASPRLAGGGSEQFF	TGTGCCAGCCCACGACTAGCGGGAGGGGGCAGTGAGCAGTTCTTC
TRBV7-2	TRBJ2-2	-	-	CASTDSWAGELFF	TGTGCCAGCACCGACTCTTGGGCCGGGGAGCTGTTTTTT
TRBV6-5	TRBJ2-7	TRBD1	-	CASSRDRVHEQYF	TGTGCCAGCAGTCGGGACAGGGTCCACGAGCAGTACTTC
TRBV14	TRBJ2-3	TRBD2	few	CASSQGKGRGRGTDTQYF	TGTGCCAGCAGCCAAGGGAAAGGTCGCGGGAGAGGGACAGATACGCAGTATTTT
TRBV7-9	TRBJ2-3	-	few	CASNHLEAENTDTQYF	TGTGCCAGCAACCATTTGGAAGCGGAGAACACAGATACGCAGTATTTT
TRBV5-4	TRBJ2-1	TRBD2	-	CASSLGGLAANEQFF	TGTGCCAGCAGCTTGGGTGGACTAGCAGCAAATGAGCAGTTCTTC
TRBV6-6	TRBJ1-2	-	-	CASSGFSNYGYTF	TGTGCCAGCAGCGGGTTTTCTAACTATGGCTACACCTTC
TRBV15	TRBJ1-2	-	-	CATSRDQAGRNGYTF	TGTGCCACCAGCAGAGATCAGGCAGGGAGGAATGGCTACACCTTC
TRBV4-1	TRBJ2-3	-	once	CASSQDPLADTQYF	TGCGCCAGCAGCCAAGATCCCCTAGCGGATACGCAGTATTTT
TRBV25-1	TRBJ1-1	-	-	CASLANTEAFF	TGTGCCAGCCTGGCTAACACTGAAGCTTTCTTT
TRBV3-1/TRBV3-2	TRBJ2-7	TRBD1	-	CASSPRQGLEQYF	TGTGCCAGCAGCCCCCGACAGGGTCTAGAGCAGTACTTC
TRBV11-2	TRBJ2-7	-	-	CASSPLVEQYF	TGTGCCAGCAGCCCACTAGTAGAGCAGTACTTC
TRBV5-1	TRBJ1-5	TRBD1	-	CASSLETGGSQPQHF	TGCGCCAGCAGCTTGGAGACAGGGGGTAGTCAGCCCCAGCATTTT
TRBV18	TRBJ2-6	-	-	CASLRAAFSGANVLTF	TGTGCCAGCTTGCGGGCAGCGTTCTCTGGGGCCAACGTCCTGACTTTC
TRBV29-1	TRBJ2-3	-	-	CSVEIRTGRGSDTQYF	TGCAGCGTTGAAATTCGTACAGGGAGGGGTTCAGATACGCAGTATTTT
TRBV4-1	TRBJ2-1	TRBD2	-	CASSQDLAGGHSYNEQFF	TGCGCCAGCAGCCAAGATCTAGCGGGAGGCCACTCCTACAATGAGCAGTTCTTC
TRBV27	TRBJ1-1	-	-	CASSLSEGSRAFF	TGTGCCAGCAGTTTATCGGAAGGGAGTAGAGCTTTCTTT
TRBV10-2	TRBJ2-1	-	once	CASSDVRSSYNEQFF	TGCGCCAGCAGTGACGTCCGGAGCTCCTACAATGAGCAGTTCTTC
TRBV6-2/TRBV6-3	TRBJ2-5	TRBD1	-	CASSSHRGEETQYF	TGTGCCAGCAGCTCTCACAGGGGCGAAGAGACCCAGTACTTC
TRBV11-2	TRBJ1-2	TRBD1	-	CASSLDGGQGAGGYTF	TGTGCCAGCAGCTTAGATGGTGGACAGGGGGCGGGAGGCTACACCTTC